The present T cell receptor (beta chain) was sequenced within a study of blood T cells in healthy people across ages. The authors isolated at least 6.5 million PBMCs per sample. Turning to this clonotype: The antigen is unknown.

For the second PCR, which ran for about 7 to 11 cycles, a sample-barcoded 5' primer and a J-beta primer mix were used. A template-switch adaptor containing 12 random nucleotides labeled each cDNA molecule. A single record per CDR3 protein comes from TCRdb applying MiXCR to the 5' RACE reads. The sample has about 800,000 distinct CDR3 sequences, roughly 60% seen once. Study-wide findings and caveats: As naive T cell percentage varied, TCR beta diversity correlated strongly with it. With age, beta diversity per million T cells declined roughly linearly, significantly by 40.

V shed 3 bases and J shed 5 bases, with 13 bases lying between them. The CDR3 has 13 residues. Germline V CDR1 and CDR2: DFQATT, SNEGSKA (reference sequence). The specimen sequenced was blood. The clonotype was recovered from a man aged 25-45 years in good health. The chain joins TRBV20-1 to TRBJ2-5; no reliable D call. CDR3 sequence: CSASAPIRETQYF. In DNA form, the CDR3 reads TGCAGTGCTAGCGCGCCTATCCGGGAGACCCAGTACTTC.